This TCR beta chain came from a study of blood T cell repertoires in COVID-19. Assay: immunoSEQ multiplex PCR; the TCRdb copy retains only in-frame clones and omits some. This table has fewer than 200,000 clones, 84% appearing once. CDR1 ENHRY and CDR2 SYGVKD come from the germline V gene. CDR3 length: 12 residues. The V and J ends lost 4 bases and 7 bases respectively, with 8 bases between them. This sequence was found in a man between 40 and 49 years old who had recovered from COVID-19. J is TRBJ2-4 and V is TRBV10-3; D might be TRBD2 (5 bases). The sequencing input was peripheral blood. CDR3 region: CAISAPGNIQYF. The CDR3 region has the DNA TGTGCCATCAGTGCCCCGGGGAACATTCAGTACTTC.